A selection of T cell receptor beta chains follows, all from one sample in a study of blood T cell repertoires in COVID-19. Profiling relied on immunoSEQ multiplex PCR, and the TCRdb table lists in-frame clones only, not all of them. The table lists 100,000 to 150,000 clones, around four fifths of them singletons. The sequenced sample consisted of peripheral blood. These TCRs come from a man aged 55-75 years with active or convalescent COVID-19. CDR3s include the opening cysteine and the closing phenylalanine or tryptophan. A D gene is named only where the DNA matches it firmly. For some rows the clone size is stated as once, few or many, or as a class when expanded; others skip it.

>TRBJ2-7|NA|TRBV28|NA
CASSPPSHEQYF
TGTGCCAGCAGCCCTCCTTCCCACGAGCAGTACTTC
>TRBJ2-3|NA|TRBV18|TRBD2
CASSTGTSGSTDTQYF
TGTGCCAGCTCAACTGGGACTAGCGGTTCCACAGATACGCAGTATTTT
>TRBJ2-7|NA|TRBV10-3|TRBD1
CAISESKQGDYEQYF
TGTGCCATCAGTGAGTCGAAGCAGGGGGACTACGAGCAGTACTTC
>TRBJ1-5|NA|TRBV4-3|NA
CASSQRLAGNQPQHF
TGCGCCAGCAGCCAAAGATTGGCGGGCAATCAGCCCCAGCATTTT
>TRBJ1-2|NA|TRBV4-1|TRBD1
CASSQDRAPIRGLYGYTF
TGCGCCAGCAGCCAAGATCGGGCCCCCATCAGGGGGCTTTACGGCTACACCTTC
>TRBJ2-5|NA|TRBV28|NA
CASGGGGRETQYF
TGTGCCAGCGGGGGCGGGGGACGAGAGACCCAGTACTTC
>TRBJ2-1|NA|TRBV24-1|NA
CATSDQGGQNNEQFF
TGTGCCACCAGTGACCAAGGAGGGCAGAACAATGAGCAGTTCTTC
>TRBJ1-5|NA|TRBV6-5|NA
CASSPRDQPQHF
TGTGCCAGCAGTCCTCGAGATCAGCCCCAGCATTTT
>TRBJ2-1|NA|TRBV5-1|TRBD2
CASSFGTINEQFF
TGCGCCAGCAGCTTTGGGACTATTAATGAGCAGTTCTTC
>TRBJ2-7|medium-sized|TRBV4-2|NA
CASSPTKHKGTKDEQYF
TGTGCCAGCAGCCCCACGAAACATAAAGGGACAAAGGACGAGCAGTACTTC
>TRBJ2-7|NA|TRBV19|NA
CASSNTYEQYF
TGTGCCAGTAGTAATACCTACGAGCAGTACTTC
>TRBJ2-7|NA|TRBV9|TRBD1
CASSVGTGEYEQYF
TGTGCCAGCAGCGTTGGGACAGGGGAGTACGAGCAGTACTTC
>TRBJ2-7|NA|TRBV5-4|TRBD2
CASSLEMASGSSSYEQYF
TGTGCCAGCAGCTTGGAGATGGCTAGCGGATCCAGCTCCTACGAGCAGTACTTC
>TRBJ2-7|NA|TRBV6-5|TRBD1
CASSYGQGKYEQYF
TGTGCCAGCAGTTACGGACAGGGGAAATACGAGCAGTACTTC
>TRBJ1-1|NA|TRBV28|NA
CASSLTGRRDTEAFF
TGTGCCAGCAGTTTAACAGGCAGAAGGGACACTGAAGCTTTCTTT
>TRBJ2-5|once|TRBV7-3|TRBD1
CASSLGTGGTQYF
TGTGCCAGCAGCTTAGGAACAGGGGGGACCCAGTACTTC
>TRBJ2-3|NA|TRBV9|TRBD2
CASSLTSGPTDTQYF
TGTGCCAGCAGCTTGACTAGCGGGCCCACAGATACGCAGTATTTT
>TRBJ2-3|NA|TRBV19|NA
CASSPTGTDTQYF
TGTGCCAGTAGTCCAACAGGCACAGATACGCAGTATTTT
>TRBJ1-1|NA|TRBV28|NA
CASSSFTGPTEAFF
TGTGCCAGCAGCTCCTTCACAGGCCCCACGGAAGCTTTCTTT
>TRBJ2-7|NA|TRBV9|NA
CASSSGGLAEYEQYF
TGTGCCAGCAGTTCCGGGGGGCTAGCGGAATACGAGCAGTACTTC
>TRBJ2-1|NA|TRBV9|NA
CASSVDGGSGEQFF
TGTGCCAGCAGCGTAGATGGCGGGTCGGGTGAGCAGTTCTTC
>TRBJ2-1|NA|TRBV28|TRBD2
CASGGTSGSDEQFF
TGTGCCAGCGGCGGGACTAGCGGGAGCGATGAGCAGTTCTTC
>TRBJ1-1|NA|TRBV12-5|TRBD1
CASASTGGTEAFF
TGTGCTAGTGCTTCAACAGGGGGCACTGAAGCTTTCTTT
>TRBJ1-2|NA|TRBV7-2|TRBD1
CASSLGGQGYGYTF
TGTGCCAGCAGCTTAGGGGGACAGGGTTATGGCTACACCTTC
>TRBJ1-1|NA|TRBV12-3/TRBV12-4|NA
CASRRTEATEAFF
TGTGCCAGCAGGCGGACGGAGGCCACTGAAGCTTTCTTT
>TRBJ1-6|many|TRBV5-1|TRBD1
CASSLTGVRNSPLHF
TGCGCCAGCAGTCTCACAGGGGTGAGGAATTCACCCCTCCACTTT
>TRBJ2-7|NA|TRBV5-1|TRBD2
CASSSAPGLVDDEQYF
TGCGCCAGCAGCTCAGCTCCGGGACTAGTTGACGACGAGCAGTACTTC
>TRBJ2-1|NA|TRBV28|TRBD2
CASRARGAGGLEGEQFF
TGTGCCAGCAGGGCGAGGGGGGCGGGAGGTCTCGAGGGTGAGCAGTTCTTC
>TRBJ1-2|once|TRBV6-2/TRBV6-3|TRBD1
CASSYTGDRSWYGYTF
TGTGCCAGCAGTTACACGGGGGACAGGAGTTGGTATGGCTACACCTTC
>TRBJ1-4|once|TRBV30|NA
CAWSSGSGYEKLFF
TGTGCCTGGAGTTCGGGGAGCGGGTATGAAAAACTGTTTTTT
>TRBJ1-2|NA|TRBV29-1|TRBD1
CSVEDQGARDYGYTF
TGCAGCGTTGAAGATCAGGGGGCGCGGGACTATGGCTACACCTTC
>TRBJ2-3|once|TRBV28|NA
CASSFPDIRFTDTQYF
TGTGCCAGCAGTTTTCCCGATATACGGTTCACAGATACGCAGTATTTT
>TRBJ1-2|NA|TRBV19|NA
CASSTAAIPGVSGYTF
TGTGCCAGTAGTACAGCGGCAATTCCAGGGGTGAGTGGCTACACCTTC
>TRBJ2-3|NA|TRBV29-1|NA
CGVNDRGGTDTQYF
TGCGGCGTTAATGACAGGGGAGGGACAGATACGCAGTATTTT
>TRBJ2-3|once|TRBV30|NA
CAWTGRGTQYF
TGTGCCTGGACGGGGAGAGGCACGCAGTATTTT
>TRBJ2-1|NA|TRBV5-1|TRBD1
CASSQGDRVHNEQFF
TGCGCCAGCAGCCAGGGGGACAGGGTCCACAATGAGCAGTTCTTC
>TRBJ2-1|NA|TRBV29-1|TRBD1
CSVVRDRGIFEQFF
TGCAGCGTTGTCCGGGACAGGGGGATATTTGAGCAGTTCTTC
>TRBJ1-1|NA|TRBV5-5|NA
CASSLVDTEAFF
TGTGCCAGCAGCTTGGTAGACACTGAAGCTTTCTTT
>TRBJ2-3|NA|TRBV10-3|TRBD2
CAISEFSSGGRNTQYF
TGTGCCATCAGTGAGTTTTCTAGCGGGGGGCGAAATACGCAGTATTTT
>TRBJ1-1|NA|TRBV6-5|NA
CASSYMSGGDTEAFF
TGTGCCAGCAGTTACATGTCCGGAGGGGACACTGAAGCTTTCTTT